The subject of this entry is one T cell receptor beta chain. Its target is not known. The entry originates in a study of cytomegalovirus exposure and HLA in healthy donors. The study ran its PCR with 60 Vbeta and 13 Jbeta primers. TCRdb's table, derived via immunoSEQ multiplex PCR, lists solely in-frame clones and lacks some. The table has approximately 100,000 clones, more than 60% seen once. Germline CDR1 is SNHLY and CDR2 is FYNNEI. Trimming took 7 bases from V and 1 from J; bases not matched to a gene: 10. CDR3 length: 16 residues. Study outcomes and limitations: An analysis done earlier found most TCR beta V segments productive about 87% or about 30% of the time.

This TCR came from a man aged 40-49 years in good health and CMV-seronegative. The chain uses TRBV2 and TRBJ2-3; 8 positions match TRBD2. The sequencing input was PBMCs. CDR3 nucleotides: TGTGCCAGCACGGGGGGGGCGGGTAGGGGCACAGATACGCAGTATTTT. Its translation: CASTGGAGRGTDTQYF.